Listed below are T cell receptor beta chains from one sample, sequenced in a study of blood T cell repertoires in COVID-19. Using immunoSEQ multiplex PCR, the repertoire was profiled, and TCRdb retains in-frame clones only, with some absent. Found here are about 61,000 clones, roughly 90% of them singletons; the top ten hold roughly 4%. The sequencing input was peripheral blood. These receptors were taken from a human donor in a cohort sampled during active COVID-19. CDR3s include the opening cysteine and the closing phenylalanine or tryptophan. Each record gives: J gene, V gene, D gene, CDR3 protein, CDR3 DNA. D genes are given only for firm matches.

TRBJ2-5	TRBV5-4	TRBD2	CASSQGLAGSQYF	TGTGCCAGCAGCCAAGGACTAGCGGGGTCCCAGTACTTC
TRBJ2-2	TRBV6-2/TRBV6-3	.	CASSYRSGTGELFF	TGTGCCAGCAGTTATCGGAGTGGCACCGGGGAGCTGTTTTTT
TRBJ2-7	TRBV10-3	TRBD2	CAISESWEGGYEQYF	TGTGCCATCAGTGAGTCCTGGGAGGGAGGCTACGAGCAGTACTTC
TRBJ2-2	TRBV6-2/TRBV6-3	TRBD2	CASSYPPGLAGTTGELFF	TGTGCCAGCAGTTACCCCCCGGGACTAGCGGGAACGACCGGGGAGCTGTTTTTT
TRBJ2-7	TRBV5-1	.	CASSLVGGYEQYF	TGCGCCAGCAGCTTGGTGGGGGGCTACGAGCAGTACTTC
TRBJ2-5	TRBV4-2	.	CASSQYVGGARSQETQYF	TGTGCCAGCAGCCAATACGTCGGAGGGGCTAGATCACAAGAGACCCAGTACTTC
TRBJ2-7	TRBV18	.	CASSPPTGALGYEQYF	TGTGCCAGCTCACCACCGACGGGAGCTTTGGGCTACGAGCAGTACTTC
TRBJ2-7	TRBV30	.	CAWSRPGGAYEQYF	TGTGCCTGGTCCCGCCCCGGGGGAGCCTACGAGCAGTACTTC
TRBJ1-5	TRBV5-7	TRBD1	CASSRGQGGNQPQHF	TGTGCCAGCAGCCGGGGACAGGGTGGGAATCAGCCCCAGCATTTT
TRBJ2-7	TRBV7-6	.	CASSISLAAWDEQYF	TGTGCCAGCAGCATCTCATTAGCGGCATGGGACGAGCAGTACTTC
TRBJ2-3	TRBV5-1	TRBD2	CASSLERGTSRADTQYF	TGCGCCAGCAGCTTGGAGAGGGGGACTAGCAGGGCAGATACGCAGTATTTT
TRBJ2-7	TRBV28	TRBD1	CASILMGDRVQYF	TGTGCCAGCATCCTTATGGGTGACAGGGTCCAGTACTTC
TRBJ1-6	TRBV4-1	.	CASSQEAGNSPLHF	TGCGCCAGCAGCCAAGAGGCGGGCAATTCACCCCTCCACTTT